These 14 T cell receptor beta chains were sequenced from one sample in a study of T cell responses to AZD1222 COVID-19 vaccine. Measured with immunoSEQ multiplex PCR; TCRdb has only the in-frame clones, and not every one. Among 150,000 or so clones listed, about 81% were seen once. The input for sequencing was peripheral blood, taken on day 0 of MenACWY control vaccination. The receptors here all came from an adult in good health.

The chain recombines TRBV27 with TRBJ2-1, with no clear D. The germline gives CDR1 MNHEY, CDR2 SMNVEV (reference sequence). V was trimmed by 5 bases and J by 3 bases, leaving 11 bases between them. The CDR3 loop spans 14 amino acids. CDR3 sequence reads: CASSPRAYYNEQFF. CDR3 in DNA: TGTGCCAGCAGTCCCCGGGCTTACTACAATGAGCAGTTCTTC.

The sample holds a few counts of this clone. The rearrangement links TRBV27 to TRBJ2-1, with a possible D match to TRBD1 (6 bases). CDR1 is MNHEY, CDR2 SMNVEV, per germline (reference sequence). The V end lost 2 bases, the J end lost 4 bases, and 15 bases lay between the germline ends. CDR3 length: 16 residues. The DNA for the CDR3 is TGTGCCAGCAGTTTAAATCGGGACACCCGTTACAATGAGCAGTTCTTC. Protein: CASSLNRDTRYNEQFF.

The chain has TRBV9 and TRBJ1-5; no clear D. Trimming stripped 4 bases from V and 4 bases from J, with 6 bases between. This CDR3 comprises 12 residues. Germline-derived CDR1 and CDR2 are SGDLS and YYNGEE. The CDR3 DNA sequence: TGTGCCAGCAGCCAAGGGAATCAGCCCCAGCATTTT. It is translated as CASSQGNQPQHF.

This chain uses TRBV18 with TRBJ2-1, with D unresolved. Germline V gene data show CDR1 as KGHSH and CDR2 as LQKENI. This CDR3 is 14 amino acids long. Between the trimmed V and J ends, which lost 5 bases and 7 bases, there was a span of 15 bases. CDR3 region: CASSLSTVKNEQFF. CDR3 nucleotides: TGTGCCAGCTCATTATCGACCGTGAAGAATGAGCAGTTCTTC.

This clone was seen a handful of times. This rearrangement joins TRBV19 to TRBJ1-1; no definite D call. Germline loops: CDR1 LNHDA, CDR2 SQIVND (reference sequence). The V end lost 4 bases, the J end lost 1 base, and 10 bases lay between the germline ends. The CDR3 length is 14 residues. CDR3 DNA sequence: TGTGCCAGTAGTACCCACTCGGGGAACACTGAAGCTTTCTTT. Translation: CASSTHSGNTEAFF.

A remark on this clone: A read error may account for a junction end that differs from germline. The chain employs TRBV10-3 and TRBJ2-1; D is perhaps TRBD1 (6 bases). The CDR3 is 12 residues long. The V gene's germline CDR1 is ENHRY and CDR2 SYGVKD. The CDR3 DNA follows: TGTGCCACCAGGAGCGGCACGGGACAACATCTCTTC. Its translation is CATRSGTGQHLF.

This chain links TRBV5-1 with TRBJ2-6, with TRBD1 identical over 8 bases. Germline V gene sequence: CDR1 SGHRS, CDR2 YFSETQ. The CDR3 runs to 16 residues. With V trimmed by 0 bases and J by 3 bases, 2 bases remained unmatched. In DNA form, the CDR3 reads TGCGCCAGCAGCTTGGGACAGGGGTATGGGGCCAACGTCCTGACTTTC. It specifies CASSLGQGYGANVLTF.

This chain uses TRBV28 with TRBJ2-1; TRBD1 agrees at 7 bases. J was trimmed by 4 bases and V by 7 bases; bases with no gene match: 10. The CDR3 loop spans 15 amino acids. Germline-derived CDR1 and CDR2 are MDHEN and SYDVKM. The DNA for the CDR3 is TGTGCCAGCAAAGACAGGGTCATGGTATACAATGAGCAGTTCTTC. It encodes CASKDRVMVYNEQFF.

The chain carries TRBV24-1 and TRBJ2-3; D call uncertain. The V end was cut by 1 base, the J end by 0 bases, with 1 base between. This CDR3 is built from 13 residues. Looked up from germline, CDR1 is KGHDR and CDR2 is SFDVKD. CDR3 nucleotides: TGTGCCACCAGTGATTTCAGCACAGATACGCAGTATTTT. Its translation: CATSDFSTDTQYF.

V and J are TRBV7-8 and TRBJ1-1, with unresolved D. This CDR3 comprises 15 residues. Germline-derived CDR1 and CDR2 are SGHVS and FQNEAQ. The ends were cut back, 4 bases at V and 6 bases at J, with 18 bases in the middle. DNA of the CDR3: TGTGCCAGCAGCTCCCGCGGTGACGGAGGGCCTGAAGCTTTCTTT. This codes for CASSSRGDGGPEAFF.

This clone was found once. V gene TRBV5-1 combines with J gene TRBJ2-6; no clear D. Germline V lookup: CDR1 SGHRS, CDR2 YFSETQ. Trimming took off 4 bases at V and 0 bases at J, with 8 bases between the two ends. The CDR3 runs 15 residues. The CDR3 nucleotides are TGCGCCAGCAGCGACTGGGGCTCTGGGGCCAACGTCCTGACTTTC. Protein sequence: CASSDWGSGANVLTF.

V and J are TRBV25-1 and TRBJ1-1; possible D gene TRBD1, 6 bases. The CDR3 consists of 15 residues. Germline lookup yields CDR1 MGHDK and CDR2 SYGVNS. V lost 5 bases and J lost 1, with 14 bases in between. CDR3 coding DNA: TGTGCCAGCAGTAACCCGGCAGGGGCGAACACTGAAGCTTTCTTT. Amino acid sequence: CASSNPAGANTEAFF.

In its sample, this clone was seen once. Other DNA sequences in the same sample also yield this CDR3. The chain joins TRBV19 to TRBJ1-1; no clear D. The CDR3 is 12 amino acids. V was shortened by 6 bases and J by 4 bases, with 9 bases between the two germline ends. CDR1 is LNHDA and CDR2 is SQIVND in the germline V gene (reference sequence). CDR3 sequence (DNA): TGTGCCAGTAGCGGAGGCGGCACTGAAGCTTTCTTT. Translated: CASSGGGTEAFF.

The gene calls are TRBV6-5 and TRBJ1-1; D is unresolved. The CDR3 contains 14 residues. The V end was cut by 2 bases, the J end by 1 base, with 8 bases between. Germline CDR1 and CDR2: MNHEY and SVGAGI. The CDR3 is CASSYDWGNTEAFF. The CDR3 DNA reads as TGTGCCAGCAGTTACGATTGGGGGAACACTGAAGCTTTCTTT.